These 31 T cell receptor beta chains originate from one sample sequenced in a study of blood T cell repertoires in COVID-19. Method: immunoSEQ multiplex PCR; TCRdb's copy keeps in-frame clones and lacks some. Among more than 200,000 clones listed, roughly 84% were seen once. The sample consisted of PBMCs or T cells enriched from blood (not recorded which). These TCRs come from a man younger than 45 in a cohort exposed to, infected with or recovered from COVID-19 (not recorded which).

The CDR3 DNA sequence: TGTGCCACCAGTGATTTGGGACAGGGGGCGGGCAATGAGCAGTTCTTC. Residues: CATSDLGQGAGNEQFF. The V call is TRBV24-1, the J call TRBJ2-1; the match to TRBD1 covers 11 bases. Germline V CDR1 and CDR2: KGHDR, SFDVKD. The CDR3 is 16 residues long. After removal of 0 bases from V and 6 bases from J, the junction contained 3 bases not matched to a gene.

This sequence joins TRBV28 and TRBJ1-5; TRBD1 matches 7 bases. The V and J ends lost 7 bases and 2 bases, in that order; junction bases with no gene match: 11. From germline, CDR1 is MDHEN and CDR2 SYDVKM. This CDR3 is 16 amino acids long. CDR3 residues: CASIRSTGTGNQPQHF. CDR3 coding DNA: TGTGCCAGCATCCGATCGACAGGGACGGGCAATCAGCCCCAGCATTTT.

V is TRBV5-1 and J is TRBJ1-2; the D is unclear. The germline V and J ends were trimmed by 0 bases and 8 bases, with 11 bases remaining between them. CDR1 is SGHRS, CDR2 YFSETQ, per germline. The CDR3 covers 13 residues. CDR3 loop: CASSLAVSEGYTF. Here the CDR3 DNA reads TGCGCCAGCAGCTTGGCAGTATCGGAGGGCTACACCTTC.

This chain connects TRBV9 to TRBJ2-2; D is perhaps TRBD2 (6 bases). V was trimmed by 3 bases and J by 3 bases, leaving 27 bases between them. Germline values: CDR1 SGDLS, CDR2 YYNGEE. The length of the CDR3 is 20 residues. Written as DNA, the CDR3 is TGTGCCAGCAGCGCACCGTTTCCTGGCAGGGACTCTCGTTACACCGGGGAGCTGTTTTTT. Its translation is CASSAPFPGRDSRYTGELFF.

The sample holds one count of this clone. The DNA of the CDR3 is TGCAGCGTCGCCAGGTCCAGGGGACCGGGTCTTCTCACTGAAGCTTTCTTT. This gives the protein CSVARSRGPGLLTEAFF. This rearrangement joins TRBV29-1 to TRBJ1-1, with D perhaps TRBD1 (6 bases). Germline-derived CDR1 and CDR2 are SQVTM and ANQGSEA. CDR3 length: 17 amino acids. The germline V and J ends were trimmed by 6 bases and 4 bases, with 27 bases remaining between them.

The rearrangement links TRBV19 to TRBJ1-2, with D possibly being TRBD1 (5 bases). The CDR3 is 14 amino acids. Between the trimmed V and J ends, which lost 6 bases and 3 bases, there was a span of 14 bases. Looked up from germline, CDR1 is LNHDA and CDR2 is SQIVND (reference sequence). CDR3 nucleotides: TGTGCCAGTAGGGACCGTATAGGGGACTATGGCTACACCTTC. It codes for CASRDRIGDYGYTF. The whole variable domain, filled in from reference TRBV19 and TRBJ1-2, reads DGGITQSPKYLFRKEGQNVTLSCEQNLNHDAMYWYRQDPGQGLRLIYYSQIVNDFQKGDIAEGYSVSREKKESFPLTVTSAQKNPTAFYLCASRDRIGDYGYTFGSGTRLTVV.

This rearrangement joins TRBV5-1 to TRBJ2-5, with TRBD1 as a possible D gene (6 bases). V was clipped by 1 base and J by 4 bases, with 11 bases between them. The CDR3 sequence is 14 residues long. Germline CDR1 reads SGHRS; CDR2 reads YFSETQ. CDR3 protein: CASSLQGLRETQYF. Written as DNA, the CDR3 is TGCGCCAGCAGCTTGCAGGGGTTGAGAGAGACCCAGTACTTC.

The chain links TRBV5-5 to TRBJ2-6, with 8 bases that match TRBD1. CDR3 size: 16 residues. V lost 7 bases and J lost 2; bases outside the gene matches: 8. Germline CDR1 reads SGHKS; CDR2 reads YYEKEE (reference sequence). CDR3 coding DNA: TGTGCCAGCCTTACAGGGGGGCAAGCTGGGGCCAACGTCCTGACTTTC. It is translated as CASLTGGQAGANVLTF.

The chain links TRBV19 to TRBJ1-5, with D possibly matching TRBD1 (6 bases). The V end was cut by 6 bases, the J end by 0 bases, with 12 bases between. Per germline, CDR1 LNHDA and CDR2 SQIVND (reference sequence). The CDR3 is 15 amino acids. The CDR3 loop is CASRVDRYSNQPQHF. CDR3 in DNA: TGTGCCAGTAGGGTGGACAGATATAGCAATCAGCCCCAGCATTTT.

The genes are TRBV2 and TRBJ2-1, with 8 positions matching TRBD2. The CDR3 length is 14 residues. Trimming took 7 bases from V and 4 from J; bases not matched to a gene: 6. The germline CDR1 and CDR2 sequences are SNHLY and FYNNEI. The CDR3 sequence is CASMTGGGYNEQFF. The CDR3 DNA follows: TGTGCCAGCATGACGGGAGGGGGTTACAATGAGCAGTTCTTC.

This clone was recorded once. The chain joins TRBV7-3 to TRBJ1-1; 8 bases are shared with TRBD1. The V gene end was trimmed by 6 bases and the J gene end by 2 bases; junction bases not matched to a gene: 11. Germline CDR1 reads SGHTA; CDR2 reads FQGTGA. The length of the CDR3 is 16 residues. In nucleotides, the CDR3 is TGTGCCAGCAGTACAGGGGGGACAGTTTTAAACACTGAAGCTTTCTTT. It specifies CASSTGGTVLNTEAFF.

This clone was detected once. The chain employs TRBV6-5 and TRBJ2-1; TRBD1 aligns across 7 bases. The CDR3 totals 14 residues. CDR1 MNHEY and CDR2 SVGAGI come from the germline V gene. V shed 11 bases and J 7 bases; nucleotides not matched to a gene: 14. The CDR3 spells CAGDSGQPLNEQFF. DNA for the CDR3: TGTGCCGGGGATTCGGGACAGCCCCTGAATGAGCAGTTCTTC.

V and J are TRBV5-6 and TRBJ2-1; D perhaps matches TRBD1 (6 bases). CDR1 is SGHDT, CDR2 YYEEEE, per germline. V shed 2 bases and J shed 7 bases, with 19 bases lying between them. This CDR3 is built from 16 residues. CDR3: CASSFRRGRGSNEQFF. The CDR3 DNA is TGTGCCAGCAGCTTCAGAAGGGGGAGAGGGAGTAATGAGCAGTTCTTC.

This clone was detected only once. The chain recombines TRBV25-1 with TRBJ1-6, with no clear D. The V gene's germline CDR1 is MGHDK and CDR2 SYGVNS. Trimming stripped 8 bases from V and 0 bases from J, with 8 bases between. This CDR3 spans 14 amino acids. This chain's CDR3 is CASSWSSYNSPLHF. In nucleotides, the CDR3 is TGTGCCAGCTCCTGGAGCTCCTATAATTCACCCCTCCACTTT.

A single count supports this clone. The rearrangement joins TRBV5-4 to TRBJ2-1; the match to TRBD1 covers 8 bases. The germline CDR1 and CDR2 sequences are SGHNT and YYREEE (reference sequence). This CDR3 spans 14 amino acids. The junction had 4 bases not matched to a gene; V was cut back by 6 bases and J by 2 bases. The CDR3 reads CASTTGQAYNEQFF. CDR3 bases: TGTGCCAGCACCACGGGACAGGCCTACAATGAGCAGTTCTTC. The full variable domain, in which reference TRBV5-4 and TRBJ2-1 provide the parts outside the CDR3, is ETGVTQSPTHLIKTRGQQVTLRCSSQSGHNTVSWYQQALGQGPQFIFQYYREEENGRGNFPPRFSGLQFPNYSSELNVNALELDDSALYLCASTTGQAYNEQFFGPGTRLTVL.

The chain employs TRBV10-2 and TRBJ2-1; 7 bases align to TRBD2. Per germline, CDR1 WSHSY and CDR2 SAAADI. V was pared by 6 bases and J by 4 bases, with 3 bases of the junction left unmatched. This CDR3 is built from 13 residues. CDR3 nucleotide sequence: TGCGCCAGCAGCCTTAGCGGGTACAATGAGCAGTTCTTC. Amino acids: CASSLSGYNEQFF.

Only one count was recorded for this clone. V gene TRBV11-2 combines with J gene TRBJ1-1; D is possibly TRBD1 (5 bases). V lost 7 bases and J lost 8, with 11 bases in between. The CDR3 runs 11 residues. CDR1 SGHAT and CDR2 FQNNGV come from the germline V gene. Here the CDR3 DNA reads TGTGCCAGCATCGGAGCAGGGGAAGCTTTCTTT. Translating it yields CASIGAGEAFF. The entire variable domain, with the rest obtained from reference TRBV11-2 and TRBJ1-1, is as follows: EAGVAQSPRYKIIEKRQSVAFWCNPISGHATLYWYQQILGQGPKLLIQFQNNGVVDDSQLPKDRFSAERLKGVDSTLKIQPAKLEDSAVYLCASIGAGEAFFGQGTRLTVV.

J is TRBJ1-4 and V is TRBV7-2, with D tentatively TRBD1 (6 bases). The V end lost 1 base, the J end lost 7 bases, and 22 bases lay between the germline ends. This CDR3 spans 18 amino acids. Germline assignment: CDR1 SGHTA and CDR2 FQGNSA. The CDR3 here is CASSLVPPGVRGSEKLFF. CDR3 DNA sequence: TGTGCCAGCAGCTTAGTGCCCCCAGGGGTCCGCGGATCTGAAAAACTGTTTTTT.

CDR3 amino acids: CASILSPARLAGHNEQFF. The CDR3 coding sequence is TGTGCCAGCATCCTCTCGCCCGCAAGACTAGCGGGACACAATGAGCAGTTCTTC. The chain has TRBV11-2 and TRBJ2-1; 11 nucleotides line up with TRBD2. Trimming took 7 bases from V and 5 from J; bases not matched to a gene: 16. The CDR3 consists of 18 residues. Germline loops: CDR1 SGHAT, CDR2 FQNNGV.

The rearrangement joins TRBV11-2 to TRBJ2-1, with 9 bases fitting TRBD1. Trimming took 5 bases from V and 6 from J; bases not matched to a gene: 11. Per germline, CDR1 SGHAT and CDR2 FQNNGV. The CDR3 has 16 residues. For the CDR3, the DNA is TGTGCCAGCAGCGCCCGGGACAGGGTGGTGGTCAATGAGCAGTTCTTC. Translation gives CASSARDRVVVNEQFF.

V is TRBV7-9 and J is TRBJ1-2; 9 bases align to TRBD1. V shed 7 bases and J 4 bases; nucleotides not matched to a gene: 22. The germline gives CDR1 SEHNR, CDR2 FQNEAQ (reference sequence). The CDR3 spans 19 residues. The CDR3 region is CASNTGSGQGFFMGYGYTF. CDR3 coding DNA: TGTGCCAGCAACACAGGTTCCGGACAGGGGTTTTTTATGGGCTATGGCTACACCTTC.

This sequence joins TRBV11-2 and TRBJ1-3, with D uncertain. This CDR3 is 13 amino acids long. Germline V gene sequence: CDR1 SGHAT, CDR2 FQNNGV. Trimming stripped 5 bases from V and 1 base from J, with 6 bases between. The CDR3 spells CASSPRSGNTIYF. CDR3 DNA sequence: TGTGCCAGCAGCCCGAGGTCTGGAAACACCATATATTTT. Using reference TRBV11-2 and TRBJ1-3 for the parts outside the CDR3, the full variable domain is EAGVAQSPRYKIIEKRQSVAFWCNPISGHATLYWYQQILGQGPKLLIQFQNNGVVDDSQLPKDRFSAERLKGVDSTLKIQPAKLEDSAVYLCASSPRSGNTIYFGEGSWLTVV.

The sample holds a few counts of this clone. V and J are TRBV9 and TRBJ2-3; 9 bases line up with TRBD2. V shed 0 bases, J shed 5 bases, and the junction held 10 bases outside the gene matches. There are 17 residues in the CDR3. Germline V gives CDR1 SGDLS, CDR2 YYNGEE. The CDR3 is CASSVAGRAGGRDTQYF. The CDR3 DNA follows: TGTGCCAGCAGCGTAGCGGGACGAGCGGGAGGCAGAGATACGCAGTATTTT.

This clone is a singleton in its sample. The CDR3, as DNA: TGTGCCAGCAGCCAAGACATTCGGCTAGCGGGGGGATACGAGCAGTACTTC. It encodes CASSQDIRLAGGYEQYF. The rearrangement links TRBV3-1 (or the pseudogene TRBV3-2) to TRBJ2-7; TRBD2 agrees at 11 bases. The CDR3 totals 17 residues. V was pared by 0 bases and J by 4 bases, with 8 bases of the junction left unmatched. Per germline, CDR1 LGHDT and CDR2 YNNKEL (reference sequence).

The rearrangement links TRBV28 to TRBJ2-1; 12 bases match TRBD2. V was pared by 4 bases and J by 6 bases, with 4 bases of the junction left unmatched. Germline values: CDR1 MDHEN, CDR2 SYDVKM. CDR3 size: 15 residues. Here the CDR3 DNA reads TGTGCCAGCAGTTCTCTAGCGGGAGGGCGCAATGAGCAGTTCTTC. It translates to CASSSLAGGRNEQFF. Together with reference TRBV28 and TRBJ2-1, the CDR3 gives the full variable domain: DVKVTQSSRYLVKRTGEKVFLECVQDMDHENMFWYRQDPGLGLRLIYFSYDVKMKEKGDIPEGYSVSREKKERFSLILESASTNQTSMYLCASSSLAGGRNEQFFGPGTRLTVL.

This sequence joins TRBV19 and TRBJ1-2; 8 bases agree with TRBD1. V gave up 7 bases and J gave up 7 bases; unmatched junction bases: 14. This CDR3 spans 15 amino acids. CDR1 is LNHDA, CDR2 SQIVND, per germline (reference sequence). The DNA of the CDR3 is TGTGCCAGTACCCGGGACAGGAGTTATCTGGGTGGCTACACCTTC. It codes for CASTRDRSYLGGYTF.

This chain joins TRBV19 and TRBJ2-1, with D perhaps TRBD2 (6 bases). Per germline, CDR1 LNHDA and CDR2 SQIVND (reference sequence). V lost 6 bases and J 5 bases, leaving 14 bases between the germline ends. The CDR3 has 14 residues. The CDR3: CASRDYLRDNEQFF. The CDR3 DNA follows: TGTGCCAGTAGGGACTACCTCCGAGACAATGAGCAGTTCTTC.

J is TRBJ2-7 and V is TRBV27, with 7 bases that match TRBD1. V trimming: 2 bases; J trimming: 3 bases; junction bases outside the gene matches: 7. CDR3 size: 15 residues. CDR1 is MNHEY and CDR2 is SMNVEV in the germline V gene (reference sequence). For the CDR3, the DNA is TGTGCCAGCAGTTTAGAAAGGACAGGACACTACGAGCAGTACTTC. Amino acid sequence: CASSLERTGHYEQYF.

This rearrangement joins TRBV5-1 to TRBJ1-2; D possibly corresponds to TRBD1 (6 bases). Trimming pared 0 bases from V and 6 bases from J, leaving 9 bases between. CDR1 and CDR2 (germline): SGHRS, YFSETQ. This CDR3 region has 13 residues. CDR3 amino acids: CASSLVAGDGYTF. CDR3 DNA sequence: TGCGCCAGCAGCTTGGTGGCAGGGGATGGCTACACCTTC.

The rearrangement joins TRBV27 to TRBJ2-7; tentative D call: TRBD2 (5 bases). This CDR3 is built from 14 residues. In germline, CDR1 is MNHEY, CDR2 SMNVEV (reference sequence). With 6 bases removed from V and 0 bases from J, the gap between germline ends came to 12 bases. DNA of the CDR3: TGTGCCAGCAGCGAGGCCGGGGACTCCTACGAGCAGTACTTC. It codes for CASSEAGDSYEQYF.

CDR3 DNA sequence: TGTGCCAGCAGTCCCCTGGGGGGAACAGGGGACTATGGCTACACCTTC. Encoded protein: CASSPLGGTGDYGYTF. The chain couples TRBV27 to TRBJ1-2; 7 bases are a match to TRBD1. The ends lost 5 bases at V and 3 bases at J; junction bases unmatched: 12. Germline V gene data show CDR1 as MNHEY and CDR2 as SMNVEV (reference sequence). CDR3 length: 16 residues.